The 2 T cell receptor beta chains below come from one sample, sequenced in a study of shared T cell receptors in the human thymus. Libraries were prepared by immunoSEQ multiplex PCR; TCRdb keeps only in-frame clonotypes and omits some of them. Of hundreds of thousands of clones listed, over 90% are singletons. Material: thymocytes. All receptors come from a human donor.

The chain recombines TRBV25-1 with TRBJ2-1; the D gene is possibly TRBD1 (7 bases). The CDR3 length is 17 residues. V lost 2 bases to trimming and J lost 4 bases, with 18 bases between them. Germline loops: CDR1 MGHDK, CDR2 SYGVNS. The CDR3 DNA sequence: TGTGCCAGCAGTGAACGGGGGCCTCAGGGGGGATACAATGAGCAGTTCTTC. Translating gives CASSERGPQGGYNEQFF.

V usage is TRBV5-4 and J usage is TRBJ1-2; D ambiguous. Germline values: CDR1 SGHNT, CDR2 YYREEE (reference sequence). The CDR3 totals 15 residues. The V end lost 0 bases, the J end lost 1 base, and 10 bases lay between the germline ends. CDR3 in amino acids: CASSLGAGINYGYTF. CDR3 DNA: TGTGCCAGCAGCTTGGGGGCAGGTATTAACTATGGCTACACCTTC.